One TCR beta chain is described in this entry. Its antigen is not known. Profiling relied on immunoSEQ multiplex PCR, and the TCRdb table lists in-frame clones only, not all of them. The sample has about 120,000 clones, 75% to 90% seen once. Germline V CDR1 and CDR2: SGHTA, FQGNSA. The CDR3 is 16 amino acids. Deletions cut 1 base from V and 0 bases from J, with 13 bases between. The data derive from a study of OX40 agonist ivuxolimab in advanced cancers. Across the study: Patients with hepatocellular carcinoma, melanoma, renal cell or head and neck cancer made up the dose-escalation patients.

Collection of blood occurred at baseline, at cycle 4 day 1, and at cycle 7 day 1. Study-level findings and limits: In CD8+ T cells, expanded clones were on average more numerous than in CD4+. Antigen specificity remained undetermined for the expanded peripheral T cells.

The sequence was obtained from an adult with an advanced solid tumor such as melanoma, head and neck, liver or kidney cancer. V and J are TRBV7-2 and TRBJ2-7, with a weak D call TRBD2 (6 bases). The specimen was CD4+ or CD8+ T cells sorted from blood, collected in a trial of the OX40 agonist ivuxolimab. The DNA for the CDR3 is TGTGCCAGCAGCTTAGATGGGGCGGGGAGCTCCTACGAGCAGTACTTC. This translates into CASSLDGAGSSYEQYF. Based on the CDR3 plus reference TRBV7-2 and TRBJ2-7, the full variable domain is GAGVSQSPSNKVTEKGKDVELRCDPISGHTALYWYRQSLGQGLEFLIYFQGNSAPDKSGLPSDRFSAERTGGSVSTLTIQRTQQEDSAVYLCASSLDGAGSSYEQYFGPGTRLTVT.